These 10 T cell receptor beta chains came from one sample sequenced in a study of T cell responses to AZD1222 COVID-19 vaccine. The method was immunoSEQ multiplex PCR; TCRdb's version includes in-frame clones alone and lacks a portion of them. The sample shows 95,000 to 150,000 clones, about 87% of them seen only once. This specimen was peripheral blood, taken on day 0 of AZD1222 vaccination. These receptors came from an adult in good health.

The chain employs TRBV7-7 and TRBJ2-1; D tentatively fits TRBD1 or TRBD2 (5 bases each). Germline V gene data show CDR1 as SSHAT and CDR2 as FNYEAQ (reference sequence). The CDR3 is 15 amino acids. Trimming stripped 1 base from V and 6 bases from J, with 13 bases between. For the CDR3, the DNA is TGTGCCAGCAGCTTAGGGGGGTCAGGTAGCAATGAGCAGTTCTTC. Translating it yields CASSLGGSGSNEQFF.

This chain links TRBV27 with TRBJ1-5; D is possibly TRBD1 (5 bases). The V end lost 5 bases, the J end lost 2 bases, and 16 bases lay between the germline ends. Germline V gene data show CDR1 as MNHEY and CDR2 as SMNVEV (reference sequence). This CDR3 spans 16 amino acids. The CDR3 is CASSPWGREGNQPQHF. DNA of the CDR3: TGTGCCAGCAGTCCATGGGGCCGGGAAGGCAATCAGCCCCAGCATTTT.

V and J are TRBV4-3 and TRBJ1-1; D call uncertain. Germline V gives CDR1 LGHNA, CDR2 YSLEER. This CDR3 is built from 16 residues. Deletions cut 0 bases from V and 2 bases from J, with 13 bases between. CDR3 coding DNA: TGCGCCAGCAGCCAAGATTACGGGCGGTTCAACACTGAAGCTTTCTTT. Translated, it gives CASSQDYGRFNTEAFF.

The chain links TRBV18 to TRBJ1-2; 7 positions agree with TRBD1. Trimming removed 5 bases from V and 6 bases from J; junction bases left unmatched: 9. The CDR3 length is 14 residues. The germline V gene has CDR1 KGHSH and CDR2 LQKENI. The CDR3 is CASSAYTGANGYTF. The DNA for the CDR3 is TGTGCCAGCTCAGCATACACAGGGGCAAATGGCTACACCTTC.

This clone was seen once. V usage is TRBV7-9 and J usage is TRBJ2-7; D is uncertain. Per germline, CDR1 SEHNR and CDR2 FQNEAQ (reference sequence). The CDR3 contains 17 residues. Trimming stripped 4 bases from V and 9 bases from J, with 28 bases between. The CDR3 sequence is CASSSPKLDSPLSGQYF. The CDR3 DNA is TGTGCCAGCAGCTCACCAAAGCTTGACTCTCCCTTAAGTGGGCAGTACTTC. Full variable domain (rest looked up from reference TRBV7-9 and TRBJ2-7): DTGVSQNPRHKITKRGQNVTFRCDPISEHNRLYWYRQTLGQGPEFLTYFQNEAQLEKSRLLSDRFSAERPKGSFSTLEIQRTEQGDSAMYLCASSSPKLDSPLSGQYFGPGTRLTVT.

The chain is built from TRBV5-1 and TRBJ1-1, with D unresolved. Between the trimmed V and J ends, which lost 0 bases and 3 bases, there was a span of 12 bases. The CDR3 length is 15 residues. CDR1 SGHRS and CDR2 YFSETQ come from the germline V gene. The CDR3 bases are TGCGCCAGCAGCTTGGGGCCGGGTCTGGACACTGAAGCTTTCTTT. Translated, it gives CASSLGPGLDTEAFF.

The CDR3 region is CASSVRTTNEKLFF. In DNA form, the CDR3 reads TGCGCCAGCAGCGTCAGGACAACTAATGAAAAACTGTTTTTT. The chain has TRBV5-1 and TRBJ1-4; no clear D gene. The CDR3 sequence is 14 residues long. The germline CDR1 and CDR2 sequences are SGHRS and YFSETQ. The V gene lost 4 bases and the J gene lost 0 bases, with 7 bases spanning the gap.

The gene calls are TRBV5-1 and TRBJ2-5; tentative D call: TRBD2 (5 bases). V was shortened by 4 bases and J by 5 bases, with 18 bases between the two germline ends. CDR1 is SGHRS and CDR2 is YFSETQ in the germline V gene. The CDR3 totals 15 residues. As DNA, the CDR3 is TGCGCCAGCAGCCCGGCCGTCGGCGGGCGGGAGACCCAGTACTTC. This translates into CASSPAVGGRETQYF.

This sequence joins TRBV11-2 and TRBJ2-7; 9 nucleotides agree with TRBD2. J was trimmed by 5 bases and V by 4 bases; bases with no gene match: 9. The germline V gene has CDR1 SGHAT and CDR2 FQNNGV. This CDR3 has 15 amino acids. Here the CDR3 DNA reads TGTGCCAGCAGCTCAATCGAGCGGGGGGCCCACGAGCAGTACTTC. Translation gives CASSSIERGAHEQYF.

V gene TRBV24-1 combines with J gene TRBJ2-2; no firm D call. This CDR3 is 13 amino acids long. V was pared by 4 bases and J by 9 bases, with 11 bases between. Germline-derived CDR1 and CDR2 are KGHDR and SFDVKD. CDR3: CATSEVPLRELFF. In nucleotides, the CDR3 is TGTGCCACCAGTGAGGTCCCACTCAGGGAGCTGTTTTTT.